A single sample gave rise to the 4 T cell receptor beta chains below, sequenced in a study of blood T cell repertoires in COVID-19 (dated by TCRdb to about 2020). Receptor amplification or capture employed the immunoSEQ multiplex PCR assay. Here the immuneACCESS table is served through TCRdb, limited to in-frame sequences with V and J called. Missing clones are a known gap in these copies; in checked studies unresolved V genes cover under half, and the rest lacks a known reason. Present in this sample are around 470,000 clones, 90% of which were seen just once. The ten largest clones add up to under 0.7% of the sample. Sequencing input: PBMCs or T cells enriched from blood (not recorded which). These receptors were taken from a man between 18 and 35 years old who had recovered from COVID-19.

The chain has TRBV3-1 (or the pseudogene TRBV3-2) and TRBJ1-2, with D maybe TRBD1 (5 bases). Trimming stripped 5 bases from V and 7 bases from J, with 17 bases between. Germline CDR1 LGHDT, CDR2 YNNKEL (reference sequence). The CDR3 has 14 amino acids. The DNA of the CDR3 is TGTGCCAGCAGCGGACTAGCAGGGCCTATTGGCTACACCTTC. This encodes CASSGLAGPIGYTF.

The chain couples TRBV6-5 to TRBJ2-3, with TRBD2 identical over 10 bases. Germline-derived CDR1 and CDR2 are MNHEY and SVGAGI. The V gene end was trimmed by 8 bases and the J gene end by 1 base; junction bases not matched to a gene: 6. The CDR3 totals 15 residues. In DNA, the CDR3 is TGTGCCAGCCCCTTCGGACTAGCGGGCACAGATACGCAGTATTTT. Translated, it gives CASPFGLAGTDTQYF.

The rearrangement links TRBV6-5 to TRBJ1-3; TRBD1 matches at 8 bases. Germline CDR1 MNHEY, CDR2 SVGAGI. The J segment lost 4 bases and the V segment lost 2 bases, leaving 7 bases of the junction unmatched. The CDR3 has 16 residues. The CDR3, as DNA: TGTGCCAGCAGTTACCGTTACAGGGGGATCGGAAACACCATATATTTT. It codes for CASSYRYRGIGNTIYF.

This clone appeared a single time. The chain links TRBV5-4 to TRBJ2-3; D perhaps matches TRBD2 (5 bases). The CDR3 length is 14 residues. Trimming removed 4 bases at V and 1 base at J, with 10 bases between. Per the germline V gene, CDR1 is SGHNT and CDR2 is YYREEE (reference sequence). CDR3 coding DNA: TGTGCCAGCAGCCCCGGGGATCGCACAGATACGCAGTATTTT. It translates to CASSPGDRTDTQYF.